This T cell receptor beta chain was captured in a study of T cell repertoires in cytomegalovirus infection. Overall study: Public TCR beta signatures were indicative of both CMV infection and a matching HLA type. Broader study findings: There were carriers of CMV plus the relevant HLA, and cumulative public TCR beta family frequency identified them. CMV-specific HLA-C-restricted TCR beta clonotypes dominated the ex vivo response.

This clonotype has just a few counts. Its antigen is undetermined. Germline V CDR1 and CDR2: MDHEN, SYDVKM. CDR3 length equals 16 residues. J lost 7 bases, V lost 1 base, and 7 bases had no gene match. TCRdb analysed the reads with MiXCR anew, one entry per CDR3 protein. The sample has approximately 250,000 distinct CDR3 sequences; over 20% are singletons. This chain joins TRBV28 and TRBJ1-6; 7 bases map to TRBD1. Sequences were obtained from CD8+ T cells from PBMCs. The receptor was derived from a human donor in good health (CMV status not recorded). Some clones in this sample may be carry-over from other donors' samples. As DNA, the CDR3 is TGTGCCAGCAGTTTATTGGGGCAGGGGGTAAATTCACCCCTCCACTTT. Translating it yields CASSLLGQGVNSPLHF.